A single sample is the source of the 5 T cell receptor beta chains below, sequenced in a study of cytotoxic CD8 clonotypes in ibrutinib-treated CLL. Produced via immunoSEQ multiplex PCR; TCRdb's table is partial and in-frame only. The table lists around 24,000 clones, 78% of them singletons. Sequencing was performed on PBMCs, taken before ibrutinib treatment. The receptor source for this set is a human donor with chronic lymphocytic leukemia.

The V gene is TRBV30, the J gene TRBJ1-1, with 9 bases identical to TRBD1. The V segment lost 4 bases and the J segment 4 bases; nucleotides outside the gene matches: 7. The germline V gene has CDR1 GTSNPN and CDR2 SVGIG (reference sequence). The CDR3 has 14 amino acids. The CDR3 is CAWNSRDRATEAFF. The DNA of the CDR3 is TGTGCCTGGAACTCCCGGGACAGGGCCACTGAAGCTTTCTTT.

V and J are TRBV5-4 and TRBJ1-1; 8 positions agree with TRBD1. Germline assignment: CDR1 SGHNT and CDR2 YYREEE (reference sequence). V lost 3 bases, J lost 1 base, and 2 bases stayed unmatched. This CDR3 contains 14 residues. CDR3 coding DNA: TGTGCCAGCAGCTATGACAGGGGGAACACTGAAGCTTTCTTT. This translates into CASSYDRGNTEAFF.

Here the CDR3 reads CASSPLEGRGRDYGYTF. The CDR3 nucleotides are TGTGCCAGTAGCCCGTTGGAGGGGAGGGGAAGAGACTATGGCTACACCTTC. The rearrangement joins TRBV19 to TRBJ1-2, with D tentatively TRBD1 (5 bases). This CDR3 spans 17 amino acids. CDR1 and CDR2 from the germline V gene are LNHDA and SQIVND (reference sequence). The V gene lost 6 bases and the J gene lost 3 bases, with 23 bases spanning the gap.

The sample holds one count of this clone. Here the CDR3 reads CASSLARLAGGPGKNIQYF. DNA of the CDR3: TGTGCCAGCAGCTTAGCGCGACTAGCGGGAGGGCCGGGCAAAAACATTCAGTACTTC. This chain uses TRBV7-8 with TRBJ2-4; 14 nucleotides agree with TRBD2. Trimming cost V 0 bases and J 3 bases; bases outside gene matches: 7. Germline-derived CDR1 and CDR2 are SGHVS and FQNEAQ. The CDR3 contains 19 residues.

The J gene is TRBJ2-3, the V gene TRBV7-6; D is perhaps TRBD2 (6 bases). The CDR3 runs to 18 residues. Trimming took off 4 bases at V and 2 bases at J, with 22 bases between the two ends. In germline, CDR1 is SGHVS, CDR2 FNYEAQ. DNA of the CDR3: TGTGCCAGCAGCTCGCTCGGGGGACTTTGGGGGAACACAGATACGCAGTATTTT. It encodes CASSSLGGLWGNTDTQYF.